Sequencing of this T cell receptor beta chain was carried out in a study of OX40 agonist ivuxolimab in advanced cancers. Background on the whole study: Ivuxolimab was an agonistic, fully human IgG2 monoclonal antibody directed against OX40 (CD134), a costimulatory receptor. Intravenous ivuxolimab was administered to patients every 2 weeks at six dose levels: 0.01, 0.1, 0.3, 1.5, 3 and 10 mg/kg. Among the approximately 50 dose-escalation patients, 19 had hepatocellular carcinoma, 15 or so melanoma, 9 renal cell carcinoma and 9 head and neck cancer. A male proportion of roughly 80% and a mean age of approximately 61 years, ranging from 23 to 79, were recorded for the dose-escalation cohort. Patients were allowed to have had prior anti-PD-1, anti-PD-L1 or anti-CTLA-4 therapy, and 40% of the dose-escalation patients had previously received checkpoint inhibitors. Partial responses occurred in three dose-escalation patients: two with cutaneous melanoma and one with hepatocellular carcinoma. Peripheral TCRbeta sequencing was intended to test whether TCR sequence diversity was altered and clonal T-cell expansion was caused by ivuxolimab. The monotherapy dose-escalation portion (N of about 47 patients) of the phase I ivuxolimab trial is reported in the paper. Points the paper makes about the study in general: After ivuxolimab, expanded clones were on average more numerous among CD8+ T cells than among CD4+ T cells. Low levels of normalized T-cell clonal expansion were also seen in some patients who did not respond. Which antigens the clonally expanded peripheral T cells were specific for was not determined. In partial responders in the 0.1-3.0 mg/kg groups, normalized peripheral clonal expansion was found to be among the lowest, especially among CD8+ T cells. At doses of 0.1 to 3.0 mg/kg, clonal expansion of both CD4+ and CD8+ T cells in blood was seen between baseline and week 6.

The trial excluded patients who had a history of autoimmune disease or were on systemic immunosuppression. Peripheral blood for TCR sequencing was collected from all dose cohorts at baseline, on cycle 4 day 1, and on cycle 7 day 1. Samples came from an open-label, multicenter, first-in-human phase I dose-escalation trial of ivuxolimab. Adults with locally advanced or metastatic melanoma, renal cell carcinoma, hepatocellular carcinoma or head and neck squamous cell carcinoma were enrolled in the trial. Before TCR sequencing, CD4+ and CD8+ T cells were separately sorted from peripheral blood. To sequence the TCRbeta CDR3 region, genomic DNA was isolated from the sorted cells. The immunoSEQ Assay was used to sequence the TCRbeta CDR3 regions. TCRdb retrieved this table from immuneACCESS and kept in-frame rearrangements only. Not all clones are present; in checked studies, unresolved V genes account for under half, and no reason is known for the remainder. The sample table records about 68,000 clones; around 93% of these occur just once. The ten largest clones represent around 0.33% of the sample.

Points on this clone: No cognate antigen has been identified for it. There are no base qualities to consult, and no much larger clone falls within one base.

The CDR3 holds 14 amino acids from the cysteine to the phenylalanine. Only CDR3 DNA remains: 42 bases, in frame from the first base. Trimming removed 5 bases from V and 8 bases from J, leaving 18 bases between the germline ends. From the germline V gene, CDR1 is SGHVS and CDR2 is FQNEAQ. This sequence uses TRBV7-8 and TRBJ1-1, with TRBD1 tentatively as D gene (5 bases match). Sequences were derived from CD4+ or CD8+ T cells sorted from blood, sampled in a trial of the OX40 agonist ivuxolimab. This TCR was recovered from an adult with an advanced solid tumor such as melanoma, head and neck, liver or kidney cancer. The nucleotide sequence is TGTGCCAGCAGCCCCCCAGGGTCAGCAAGGGAAGCTTTCTTT. Protein translation: CASSPPGSAREAFF.